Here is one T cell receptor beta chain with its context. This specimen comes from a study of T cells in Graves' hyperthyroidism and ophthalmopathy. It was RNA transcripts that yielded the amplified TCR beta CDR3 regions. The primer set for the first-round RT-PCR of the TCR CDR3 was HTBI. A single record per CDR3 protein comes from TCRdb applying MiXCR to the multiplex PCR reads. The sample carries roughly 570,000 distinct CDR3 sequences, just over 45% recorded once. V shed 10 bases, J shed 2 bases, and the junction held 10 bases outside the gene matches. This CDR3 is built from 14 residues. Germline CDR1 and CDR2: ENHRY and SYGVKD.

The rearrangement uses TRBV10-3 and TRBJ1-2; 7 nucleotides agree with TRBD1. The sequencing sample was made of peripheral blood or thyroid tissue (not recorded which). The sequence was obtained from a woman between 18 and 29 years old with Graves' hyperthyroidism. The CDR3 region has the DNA TGTGCCACCGAAGACAGGGCTTTAAACTATGGCTACACCTTC. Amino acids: CATEDRALNYGYTF.